This passage covers 6 T cell receptor beta chains from one sample sequenced in a study of PD-1 blockade in classical Hodgkin lymphoma. Each patient relapsed following autologous stem cell transplantation, and prior brentuximab vedotin exposure differed. Assay used: immunoSEQ multiplex PCR; TCRdb lists only in-frame clones, some missing. The sample holds under 70,000 clones, about two thirds seen once. The sequenced sample was peripheral blood mononuclear cells (PBMCs), obtained before the second cycle of nivolumab. The receptors derive from a human donor with classical Hodgkin lymphoma.

The chain recombines TRBV9 with TRBJ1-3, with no clear D. From germline, CDR1 is SGDLS and CDR2 YYNGEE. Trimming took 3 bases from V and 4 from J, leaving 14 bases between them. This CDR3 is 15 amino acids long. The CDR3 DNA reads as TGTGCCAGCAGCGCGGGAGGACGGTCGGGAAACACCATATATTTT. It codes for CASSAGGRSGNTIYF.

The chain combines TRBV30 with TRBJ2-7; D is unresolved. The CDR3 consists of 12 residues. With 1 base removed from V and 6 bases from J, the gap between germline ends came to 10 bases. Looked up from germline, CDR1 is GTSNPN and CDR2 is SVGIG (reference sequence). CDR3 in amino acids: CAWSGVGVEQYF. In nucleotides, the CDR3 is TGTGCCTGGAGTGGGGTGGGCGTCGAGCAGTACTTC.

The chain employs TRBV5-1 and TRBJ1-1; D unresolved. CDR3 size: 15 residues. The germline V and J ends were trimmed by 4 bases and 1 base, with 14 bases remaining between them. Germline V CDR1 and CDR2: SGHRS, YFSETQ. Here the CDR3 reads CASSTTGGWNTEAFF. The CDR3 region has the DNA TGCGCCAGCAGCACGACCGGAGGGTGGAACACTGAAGCTTTCTTT.

The V and J genes are TRBV6-5 and TRBJ2-3; possibly TRBD2 for D (6 bases). The CDR3 has 15 amino acids. In germline, CDR1 is MNHEY, CDR2 SVGAGI. The germline V and J ends were trimmed by 6 bases and 3 bases, with 16 bases remaining between them. In DNA, the CDR3 is TGTGCCAGCAGGCGGCGGGGACTGTCGACAGATACGCAGTATTTT. Its protein is CASRRRGLSTDTQYF.

CDR3: CATWGGRAKNIQYF. The CDR3 DNA sequence: TGTGCCACGTGGGGCGGGCGAGCCAAAAACATTCAGTACTTC. The chain is built from TRBV6-5 and TRBJ2-4; D may correspond to TRBD1 or TRBD2 (5 bases each). The CDR3 is 14 residues long. CDR1 and CDR2 from the germline V gene are MNHEY and SVGAGI. V dropped 10 bases and J dropped 0 bases, with 13 bases sitting between them.

The chain uses TRBV9 and TRBJ1-1; maybe TRBD1 (6 bases). Deletions cut 0 bases from V and 0 bases from J, with 9 bases between. CDR1 is SGDLS and CDR2 is YYNGEE in the germline V gene. The CDR3 runs 15 residues. CDR3 residues: CASSVGGGLNTEAFF. As DNA, the CDR3 is TGTGCCAGCAGCGTAGGAGGGGGGTTGAACACTGAAGCTTTCTTT.